This T cell receptor (beta chain) was sequenced for a study of neoadjuvant anti-PD-1 for oral cavity cancer. Study as a whole: Before surgery, most patients got three to four biweekly 3 mg/kg nivolumab doses. Study observations and caveats: After neoadjuvant nivolumab, PBMC T cell clonality was significantly higher in non-responders than responders. With a few patients per group, TCR findings need larger cohorts.

A remark on this clone: Its specificity is unknown.

V was shortened by 3 bases and J by 3 bases, with 3 bases between the two germline ends. The CDR3 loop spans 12 amino acids. The V gene's germline CDR1 is SGHRS and CDR2 YFSETQ. The data were produced by immunoSEQ multiplex PCR, yet TCRdb's version contains in-frame clones alone and is incomplete. The data contain about 12,000 clones, 70% to 75% of them singletons. As to time point: after neoadjuvant nivolumab, at surgical resection. Cohort: HPV-negative, locally advanced oral cavity squamous cell carcinoma patients. The clonotype originates from a person aged 35 to 85 with oral cavity squamous cell carcinoma. This sample comprised PBMCs, obtained after nivolumab (anti-PD-1) treatment. The rearrangement joins TRBV5-1 to TRBJ2-2; D unresolved. The CDR3 region is CASSYDTGELFF. Here the CDR3 DNA reads TGCGCCAGCAGCTATGACACCGGGGAGCTGTTTTTT.